This TCR beta chain was sequenced in a study of cytomegalovirus exposure and HLA in healthy donors. Findings and limits, study-wide: About 87% or about 30% of the time was how often most TCR beta V segments were productive, according to an earlier analysis.

Amplification used 60 Vbeta primers and 13 Jbeta primers. Sequenced by immunoSEQ multiplex PCR; TCRdb stores in-frame clones only, minus some. The sample includes 200,000 to 250,000 clones, 85% to 90% of them seen just once. Comment on this clone: The antigen remains unidentified.

Trimming pared 4 bases from V and 1 base from J, leaving 8 bases between. This CDR3 is built from 14 residues. The germline gives CDR1 MNHEY, CDR2 SMNVEV (reference sequence). The chain employs TRBV27 and TRBJ1-5; no clear D. The source of this sequence is a human donor in good health. The sequencing sample was made of PBMCs. The CDR3 sequence: CASSSGESNQPQHF. CDR3 DNA sequence: TGTGCCAGCAGTTCCGGGGAAAGCAATCAGCCCCAGCATTTT.